These 16 T cell receptor beta chains were all obtained from the same sample, sequenced in a study of CD8 T cells in Susac syndrome. Random hexamers primed reverse transcription of about 0.5 to 1 ug RNA. TCRdb independently ran MiXCR on the immunoSEQ multiplex PCR reads; one entry per CDR3 protein. The repertoire holds over 150,000 distinct CDR3 sequences, with 90% to 95% as singletons. Sequenced material: CD4+ T cells from PBMCs. The receptor set was obtained from a human donor with multiple sclerosis.

This rearrangement joins TRBV10-3 to TRBJ1-2; possibly TRBD1 for D (5 bases). The CDR3 is made up of 11 amino acids. Trimming stripped 8 bases from V and 7 bases from J, with 11 bases between. Germline CDR1 is ENHRY and CDR2 is SYGVKD. CDR3: CAIGAGIGYTF. As DNA, the CDR3 is TGTGCCATCGGGGCAGGGATTGGCTACACCTTC.

This sequence joins TRBV19 and TRBJ2-1; D is ambiguous. CDR1 and CDR2 from the germline V gene are LNHDA and SQIVND (reference sequence). Trimming removed 2 bases from V and 9 bases from J, with 14 bases in between. The length of the CDR3 is 14 residues. The CDR3 DNA reads as TGTGCCAGTAGTATACAGCTCCGAACTGGTGAGCAGTTCTTC. It codes for CASSIQLRTGEQFF. Full variable domain (missing parts from reference TRBV19 and TRBJ2-1): DGGITQSPKYLFRKEGQNVTLSCEQNLNHDAMYWYRQDPGQGLRLIYYSQIVNDFQKGDIAEGYSVSREKKESFPLTVTSAQKNPTAFYLCASSIQLRTGEQFFGPGTRLTVL.

The rearrangement links TRBV3-1 to TRBJ2-3; 8 bases fit TRBD2. Germline V lookup: CDR1 LGHDT, CDR2 YNNKEL (reference sequence). Germline trimming cut 4 bases from V and 8 bases from J; bases unmatched to any gene: 11. This CDR3 spans 15 amino acids. The CDR3 sequence: CASSPYTGGGSTQYF. CDR3 coding DNA: TGTGCCAGCAGCCCTTACACCGGCGGGGGGAGTACGCAGTATTTT.

The V call is TRBV9, the J call TRBJ2-5; 7 bases are a match to TRBD1. The CDR3 loop spans 15 amino acids. Germline CDR1 is SGDLS and CDR2 is YYNGEE. The V and J ends lost 3 bases and 4 bases, in that order; junction bases with no gene match: 9. CDR3 in amino acids: CASSAGQLAGETQYF. For the CDR3, the DNA is TGTGCCAGCAGCGCGGGACAGCTTGCAGGAGAGACCCAGTACTTC.

Only a few counts were recorded for this clonotype. This sequence joins TRBV3-1 and TRBJ2-7, with D unresolved. The CDR3 has 12 amino acids. Germline V gene lookup returns CDR1 LGHDT and CDR2 YNNKEL (reference sequence). V was pared by 0 bases and J by 4 bases, with 4 bases between. CDR3 sequence (DNA): TGTGCCAGCAGCCAAGATGCTTACGAGCAGTACTTC. This translates into CASSQDAYEQYF.

V usage is TRBV12-3 or TRBV12-4 and J usage is TRBJ2-5; D may be TRBD1 or TRBD2 (5 bases each). V dropped 6 bases and J dropped 2 bases, with 10 bases sitting between them. The CDR3 covers 13 residues. CDR3 residues: CASRRGLQETQYF. CDR3 sequence (DNA): TGTGCCAGCAGACGGGGCCTACAAGAGACCCAGTACTTC.

The rearrangement uses TRBV29-1 and TRBJ2-1; 7 bases fit TRBD2. The CDR3 spans 12 residues. Germline lookup yields CDR1 SQVTM and CDR2 ANQGSEA. J was trimmed by 15 bases and V by 3 bases; bases with no gene match: 11. CDR3 amino acids: CSVDDSGLPLFF. In nucleotides, the CDR3 is TGCAGCGTTGATGATTCGGGACTACCGCTGTTCTTC.

V usage is TRBV7-9 and J usage is TRBJ1-2; D perhaps matches TRBD1 (5 bases). The CDR3 contains 13 residues. CDR1 SEHNR and CDR2 FQNEAQ come from the germline V gene (reference sequence). Trimming left V 3 bases short and J 4 bases short, with 9 bases between. Here the CDR3 reads CASSLGDGYGYTF. CDR3 nucleotides: TGTGCCAGCAGCTTGGGGGACGGCTATGGCTACACCTTC.

The chain uses TRBV2 and TRBJ1-5; D may be TRBD1 (5 bases). CDR3 size: 15 residues. Germline CDR1 SNHLY, CDR2 FYNNEI. The V end lost 4 bases, the J end lost 1 base, and 11 bases lay between the germline ends. The CDR3 loop reads CASSVARASNQPQHF. DNA of the CDR3: TGTGCCAGCAGTGTAGCCAGGGCGAGCAATCAGCCCCAGCATTTT.

The chain combines TRBV11-2 with TRBJ2-7; TRBD2 matches 11 bases. V was pared by 5 bases and J by 3 bases, with 3 bases of the junction left unmatched. CDR1 is SGHAT, CDR2 FQNNGV, per germline. This CDR3 region has 14 residues. In DNA, the CDR3 is TGTGCCAGCAGCCCTAGCGGGAGGAACTACGAGCAGTACTTC. Encoded protein: CASSPSGRNYEQYF.

This chain connects TRBV25-1 to TRBJ1-4; a weak D match, TRBD1 (5 bases). The CDR3 runs to 15 residues. Trimming took 5 bases from V and 7 from J, leaving 17 bases between them. From germline, CDR1 is MGHDK and CDR2 SYGVNS. The DNA for the CDR3 is TGTGCCAGCAGTCGGCAAGGGGAGAAGGGTGAAAAACTGTTTTTT. This codes for CASSRQGEKGEKLFF. Complete variable domain (other parts from reference TRBV25-1 and TRBJ1-4): EADIYQTPRYLVIGTGKKITLECSQTMGHDKMYWYQQDPGMELHLIHYSYGVNSTEKGDLSSESTVSRIRTEHFPLTLESARPSHTSQYLCASSRQGEKGEKLFFGSGTQLSVL.

This clonotype was detected a few times. The genes are TRBV7-2 and TRBJ1-5; D is uncertain. This CDR3 region has 13 residues. V gave up 1 base and J gave up 1 base, with 2 bases separating them. CDR1 and CDR2 from the germline V gene are SGHTA and FQGNSA. The DNA for the CDR3 is TGTGCCAGCAGCTTAGTCAGCAATCAGCCCCAGCATTTT. Its translation is CASSLVSNQPQHF.

The chain links TRBV3-1 to TRBJ2-5, with TRBD2 identical over 9 bases. The CDR3 consists of 16 residues. Germline-derived CDR1 and CDR2 are LGHDT and YNNKEL (reference sequence). V lost 1 base to trimming and J lost 4 bases; unmatched junction nucleotides: 7. CDR3 coding DNA: TGTGCCAGCAGCCAAGGAGTGGCGGGAGGGATAGAGACCCAGTACTTC. This sequence encodes CASSQGVAGGIETQYF.

The chain is built from TRBV7-2 and TRBJ1-1; D is ambiguous. CDR1 SGHTA and CDR2 FQGNSA come from the germline V gene. The CDR3 covers 15 residues. V dropped 5 bases and J dropped 0 bases, with 13 bases sitting between them. The chain's CDR3 is CASSPLGLMNTEAFF. The CDR3 nucleotides are TGTGCCAGCAGCCCACTTGGGCTCATGAACACTGAAGCTTTCTTT.

The chain recombines TRBV5-1 with TRBJ1-2; D not resolved. V dropped 4 bases and J dropped 8 bases, with 15 bases sitting between them. The CDR3 contains 13 residues. Germline-derived CDR1 and CDR2 are SGHRS and YFSETQ. The CDR3 here is CASSVLDFRGYTF. In DNA form, the CDR3 reads TGCGCCAGCAGCGTGTTGGACTTCAGAGGCTACACCTTC.

The rearrangement links TRBV6-5 to TRBJ2-3; 8 bases fit TRBD1. V gave up 5 bases and J gave up 3 bases; unmatched junction bases: 16. Per the germline V gene, CDR1 is MNHEY and CDR2 is SVGAGI. CDR3 length equals 18 residues. CDR3 in amino acids: CASSLSGRTGWATDTQYF. CDR3 sequence (DNA): TGTGCCAGCAGTCTCTCGGGGAGGACAGGGTGGGCAACAGATACGCAGTATTTT.